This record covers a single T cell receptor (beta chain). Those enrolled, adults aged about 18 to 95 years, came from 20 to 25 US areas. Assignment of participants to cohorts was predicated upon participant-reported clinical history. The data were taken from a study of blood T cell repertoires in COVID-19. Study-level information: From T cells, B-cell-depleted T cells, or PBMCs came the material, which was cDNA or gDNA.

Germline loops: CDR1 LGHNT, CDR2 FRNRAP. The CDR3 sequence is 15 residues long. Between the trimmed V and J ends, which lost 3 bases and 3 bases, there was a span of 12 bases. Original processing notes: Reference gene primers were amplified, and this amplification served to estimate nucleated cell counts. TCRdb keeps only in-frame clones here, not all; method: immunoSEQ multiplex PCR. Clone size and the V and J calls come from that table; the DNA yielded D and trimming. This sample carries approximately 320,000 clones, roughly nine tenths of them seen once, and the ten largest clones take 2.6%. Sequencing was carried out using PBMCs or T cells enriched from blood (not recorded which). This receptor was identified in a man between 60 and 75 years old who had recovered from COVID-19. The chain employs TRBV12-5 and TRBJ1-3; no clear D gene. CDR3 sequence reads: CASGFGSSFGNTIYF. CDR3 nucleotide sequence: TGTGCTAGTGGTTTCGGGTCCTCTTTTGGAAACACCATATATTTT.